These 6 T cell receptor beta chains originate from one sample sequenced in a study of cytomegalovirus exposure and HLA in healthy donors. The data were produced by immunoSEQ multiplex PCR, yet TCRdb's version contains in-frame clones alone and is incomplete. This repertoire shows about 78,000 clones, almost 97% found once; its top ten account for less than 2%. Sequencing was carried out using PBMCs. These receptor sequences come from a man aged 18 to 30 in good health and CMV-seropositive.

The chain links TRBV7-2 to TRBJ2-5, with D tentatively TRBD1 (5 bases). The CDR3 has 16 amino acids. Germline CDR1 reads SGHTA; CDR2 reads FQGNSA. Trimming shortened V by 5 bases and J by 1 base, and 17 bases separated the two germline ends. The CDR3 sequence is CASSPRASRLQETQYF. In DNA, the CDR3 is TGTGCCAGCAGCCCCAGGGCGTCTAGGCTCCAAGAGACCCAGTACTTC.

CDR3 sequence (DNA): TGTGCCAGCAGCGTACAACCGCTCGCGGGAGTACTGAGTGAGCAGTTCTTC. Translating gives CASSVQPLAGVLSEQFF. The chain has TRBV7-3 and TRBJ2-1; 7 nucleotides agree with TRBD2. This CDR3 comprises 17 residues. V was clipped by 5 bases and J by 9 bases; unmatched bases: 19. The germline V gene encodes CDR1 SGHTA and CDR2 FQGTGA.

V and J are TRBV7-9 and TRBJ2-2, with 7 bases that match TRBD1. The ends lost 4 bases at V and 6 bases at J; junction bases unmatched: 8. Germline lookup yields CDR1 SEHNR and CDR2 FQNEAQ (reference sequence). The CDR3 extends over 15 amino acids. The CDR3 DNA reads as TGTGCCAGCAGCTCCGTAACAGGGGCCGCCGGGGAGCTGTTTTTT. Amino acids: CASSSVTGAAGELFF. The full variable domain, with the rest looked up from reference TRBV7-9 and TRBJ2-2, is DTGVSQNPRHKITKRGQNVTFRCDPISEHNRLYWYRQTLGQGPEFLTYFQNEAQLEKSRLLSDRFSAERPKGSFSTLEIQRTEQGDSAMYLCASSSVTGAAGELFFGEGSRLTVL.

This clone was observed a single time. The V and J genes are TRBV5-8 and TRBJ2-7, with D possibly matching TRBD2 (6 bases). Germline-derived CDR1 and CDR2 are SGHTS and YDEGEE. The CDR3 runs to 15 residues. V was trimmed by 0 bases and J by 2 bases, leaving 12 bases between them. The CDR3, as DNA: TGTGCCAGCAGCTTGGCAGGCGGGGATCCCTACGAGCAGTACTTC. Translating gives CASSLAGGDPYEQYF.

The rearrangement links TRBV11-2 to TRBJ1-1; no clear D gene. Trimming shortened V by 5 bases and J by 1 base, and 11 bases separated the two germline ends. Germline CDR1 and CDR2: SGHAT and FQNNGV. This CDR3 comprises 14 residues. CDR3 protein: CASSPSRGNTEAFF. The DNA for the CDR3 is TGTGCCAGCAGCCCCAGCAGAGGGAACACTGAAGCTTTCTTT.

The CDR3 is CASSLFGREVGETQYF. CDR3 DNA sequence: TGTGCCAGCAGCTTATTTGGGCGGGAGGTCGGTGAGACCCAGTACTTC. This chain links TRBV7-9 with TRBJ2-5, with 8 bases identical to TRBD2. With V trimmed by 2 bases and J by 5 bases, 10 bases remained unmatched. CDR1 is SEHNR, CDR2 FQNEAQ, per germline (reference sequence). CDR3 length equals 16 residues.